This passage covers 10 T cell receptor beta chains from one sample sequenced in a study of breast tumors, draining lymph nodes, adjacent tissues. TCRdb used MiXCR to reprocess the multiplex PCR reads, holding one entry per CDR3 protein. The sample has around 130,000 distinct CDR3 sequences, just under 20% seen once. Samples came from axillary lymph nodes draining the breast cancer. Material for sequencing was axillary lymph node tissue. The receptors were sampled from a female donor with breast cancer. Some clones in this sample may be carry-over from other donors' samples.

The table lists this clonotype with many counts. The rearrangement uses TRBV6-6 and TRBJ2-5, with D possibly TRBD1 on 6 matching bases. This CDR3 is built from 13 residues. Germline V lookup: CDR1 MNHNY, CDR2 SVGAGI (reference sequence). The ends were cut back, 2 bases at V and 5 bases at J, with 9 bases in the middle. CDR3 coding DNA: TGTGCCAGCAGTTACGGACAGAGGGAGACCCAGTACTTC. This codes for CASSYGQRETQYF.

As concerns this clonotype: The conserved closing phenylalanine or tryptophan is absent in this CDR3, likely reflecting a read error. The V call is TRBV19, the J call TRBJ2-2; D might be TRBD2 (5 bases). The ends were cut back, 9 bases at V and 3 bases at J, with 14 bases in the middle. The germline V gene has CDR1 LNHDA and CDR2 SQIVND (reference sequence). This CDR3 region has 14 residues. Here the CDR3 reads CASRDTGDTGELFL. The CDR3 DNA follows: TGTGCCAGCCGGGATACTGGAGACACCGGGGAGCTGTTTCTT.

This clonotype was counted between two and nine times. The chain is built from TRBV6-1 and TRBJ1-2; no definite D call. The CDR3 length is 14 residues. Germline CDR1 reads MNHNS; CDR2 reads SASEGT. Trimming cost V 6 bases and J 0 bases, with 11 bases left between them. The DNA of the CDR3 is TGTGCCAGCAGGGGCGGGTACCCTAACTATGGCTACACCTTC. Translating it yields CASRGGYPNYGYTF.

Ten or more counts support this clonotype. The rearrangement links TRBV12-3 or TRBV12-4 to TRBJ2-5; D tentatively reads TRBD1 or TRBD2 (7 bases each). Trimming shortened V by 5 bases and J by 5 bases, and 24 bases separated the two germline ends. CDR3 length equals 17 residues. CDR3 in DNA: TGTGCCAGCAGTGGGGGTCAGGGGGGGCCGAGGGGGGAGACCCAGTACTTC. Translation gives CASSGGQGGPRGETQYF.

As for this clonotype: A single base separates this from a much larger clone, so it may be a read error. CDR3 protein: CASRTTDTDTQYF. The DNA for the CDR3 is TGTGCCAGCCGAACTACCGACACAGATACGCAGTATTTT. The chain uses TRBV19 and TRBJ2-3; D unclear. This CDR3 has 13 residues. CDR1 and CDR2 from the germline V gene are LNHDA and SQIVND (reference sequence). Trimming shortened V by 9 bases and J by 2 bases, and 12 bases separated the two germline ends.

In this sample, this clonotype turned up many times. V gene TRBV2 combines with J gene TRBJ2-5; TRBD2 matches 15 bases. The CDR3 runs 19 residues. The J segment lost 2 bases and the V segment lost 8 bases, leaving 15 bases of the junction unmatched. Per the germline V gene, CDR1 is SNHLY and CDR2 is FYNNEI. CDR3 loop: CASGRRTSGRARLQETQYF. Here the CDR3 DNA reads TGTGCCAGCGGTCGGAGGACTAGCGGGAGGGCCAGGTTACAAGAGACCCAGTACTTC.

Of note for this clonotype: A single base separates this from a much larger clone, so it may be a read error. The chain uses TRBV14 and TRBJ2-7; 11 nucleotides agree with TRBD1. Losses at the gene ends were 4 bases for V and 5 bases for J; bases not matched to a gene: 4. Germline V gene sequence: CDR1 SGHDN, CDR2 FVKESK. The CDR3 spans 14 residues. CDR3 loop: CASSLWTGGDEQYF. The CDR3 DNA follows: TGTGCCAGCAGCCTCTGGACAGGGGGCGACGAGCAGTACTTC.

This clonotype was observed a few times. The chain couples TRBV6-1 to TRBJ2-7, with 10 bases aligning to TRBD2. The germline gives CDR1 MNHNS, CDR2 SASEGT. The J segment lost 3 bases and the V segment lost 7 bases, leaving 6 bases of the junction unmatched. The CDR3 contains 14 residues. CDR3 residues: CASTTASGSYEQYF. The CDR3 DNA sequence: TGTGCCAGCACGACGGCTAGCGGGAGCTACGAGCAGTACTTC.

In this sample, this clonotype turned up many times. The J gene is TRBJ2-1, the V gene TRBV5-5; D is possibly TRBD2 (6 bases). The V gene lost 0 bases and the J gene lost 3 bases, with 10 bases spanning the gap. Germline CDR1 is SGHKS and CDR2 is YYEKEE (reference sequence). This CDR3 has 15 amino acids. Written as DNA, the CDR3 is TGTGCCAGCAGCTTGGTAGGCGGGGTCTACAATGAGCAGTTCTTC. It translates to CASSLVGGVYNEQFF.

In this sample, this clonotype turned up many times. This rearrangement joins TRBV27 to TRBJ1-2; 8 positions match TRBD1. The J segment lost 8 bases and the V segment lost 5 bases, leaving 7 bases of the junction unmatched. This CDR3 contains 13 residues. From germline, CDR1 is MNHEY and CDR2 SMNVEV (reference sequence). CDR3 DNA: TGTGCCAGCAGTCCACGACAGGGGTACGGCTACACCTTC. Translated: CASSPRQGYGYTF.